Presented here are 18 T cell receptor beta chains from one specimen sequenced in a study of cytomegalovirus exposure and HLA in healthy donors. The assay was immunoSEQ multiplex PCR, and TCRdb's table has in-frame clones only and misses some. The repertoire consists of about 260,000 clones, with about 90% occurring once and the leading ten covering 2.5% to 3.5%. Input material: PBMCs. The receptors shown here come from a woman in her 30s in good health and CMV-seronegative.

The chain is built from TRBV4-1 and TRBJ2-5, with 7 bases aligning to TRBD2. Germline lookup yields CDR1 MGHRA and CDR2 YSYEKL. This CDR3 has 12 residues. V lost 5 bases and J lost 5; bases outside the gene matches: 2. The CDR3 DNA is TGCGCCAGCAGCGGGAGGGAGGAGACCCAGTACTTC. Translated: CASSGREETQYF.

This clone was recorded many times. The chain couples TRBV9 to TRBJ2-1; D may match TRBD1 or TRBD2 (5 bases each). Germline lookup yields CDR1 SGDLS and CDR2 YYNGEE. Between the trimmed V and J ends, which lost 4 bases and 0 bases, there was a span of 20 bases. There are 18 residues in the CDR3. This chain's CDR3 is CASSSPLNSGPSYNEQFF. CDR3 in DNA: TGTGCCAGCAGCTCACCTTTGAACTCGGGACCCTCCTACAATGAGCAGTTCTTC.

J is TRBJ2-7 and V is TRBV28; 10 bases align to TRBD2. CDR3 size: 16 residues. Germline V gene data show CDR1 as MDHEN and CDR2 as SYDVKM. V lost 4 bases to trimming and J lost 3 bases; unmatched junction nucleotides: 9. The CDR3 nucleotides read TGTGCCAGCAGTTCGCCCCCTAGCGGGAGAGGCTACGAGCAGTACTTC. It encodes CASSSPPSGRGYEQYF.

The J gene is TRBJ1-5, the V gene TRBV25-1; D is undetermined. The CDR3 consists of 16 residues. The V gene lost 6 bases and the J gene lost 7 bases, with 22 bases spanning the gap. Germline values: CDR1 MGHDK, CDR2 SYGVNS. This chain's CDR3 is CASSGIRDGVWQPQHF. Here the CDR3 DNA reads TGTGCCAGCAGCGGGATCCGCGACGGCGTGTGGCAGCCCCAGCATTTT.

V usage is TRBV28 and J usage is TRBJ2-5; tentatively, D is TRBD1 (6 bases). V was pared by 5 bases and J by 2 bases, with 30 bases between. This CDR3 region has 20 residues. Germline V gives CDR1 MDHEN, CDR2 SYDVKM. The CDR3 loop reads CASSLPRDNARPLPQETQYF. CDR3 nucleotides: TGTGCCAGCAGTCTACCCAGGGACAATGCTAGACCCCTCCCACAAGAGACCCAGTACTTC.

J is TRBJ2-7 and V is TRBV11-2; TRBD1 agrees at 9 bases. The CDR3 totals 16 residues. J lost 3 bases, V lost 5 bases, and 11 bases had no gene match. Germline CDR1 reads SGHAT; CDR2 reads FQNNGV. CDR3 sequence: CASSILQGAVGYEQYF. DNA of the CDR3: TGTGCCAGCAGCATCTTACAGGGGGCGGTAGGCTACGAGCAGTACTTC.

CDR3 nucleotide sequence: TGTGCCAGCAGTGAAGCGAGACTAGCGGGGGTCAGAGATACGCAGTATTTT. It codes for CASSEARLAGVRDTQYF. The V call is TRBV2, the J call TRBJ2-3; 12 bases are a match to TRBD2. This CDR3 has 17 residues. Germline-derived CDR1 and CDR2 are SNHLY and FYNNEI. The trim removed 0 bases at V and 5 bases at J, leaving 6 bases unmatched. The full variable domain, rest sourced from reference TRBV2 and TRBJ2-3, is EPEVTQTPSHQVTQMGQEVILRCVPISNHLYFYWYRQILGQKVEFLVSFYNNEISEKSEIFDDQFSVERPDGSNFTLKIRSTKLEDSAMYFCASSEARLAGVRDTQYFGPGTRLTVL.

The CDR3 is CSVKSGAYEQYF. The CDR3 DNA sequence: TGCAGCGTTAAATCAGGGGCCTACGAGCAGTACTTC. The rearrangement links TRBV29-1 to TRBJ2-7, with a possible D match to TRBD1 (6 bases). The CDR3 length is 12 residues. Germline CDR1 and CDR2: SQVTM and ANQGSEA. Trimming cost V 5 bases and J 2 bases, with 10 bases left between them.

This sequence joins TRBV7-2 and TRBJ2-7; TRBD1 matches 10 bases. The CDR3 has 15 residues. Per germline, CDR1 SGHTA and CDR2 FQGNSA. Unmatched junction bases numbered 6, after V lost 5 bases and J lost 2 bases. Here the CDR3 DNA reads TGTGCCAGCAGCCGAGGCGGGACAGGGGCCTACGAGCAGTACTTC. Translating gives CASSRGGTGAYEQYF.

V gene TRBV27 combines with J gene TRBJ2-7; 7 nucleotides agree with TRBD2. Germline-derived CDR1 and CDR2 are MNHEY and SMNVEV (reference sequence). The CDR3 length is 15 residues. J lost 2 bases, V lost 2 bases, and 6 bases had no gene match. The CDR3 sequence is CASSLGRGGTYEQYF. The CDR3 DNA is TGTGCCAGCAGTTTAGGTCGGGGAGGGACCTACGAGCAGTACTTC.

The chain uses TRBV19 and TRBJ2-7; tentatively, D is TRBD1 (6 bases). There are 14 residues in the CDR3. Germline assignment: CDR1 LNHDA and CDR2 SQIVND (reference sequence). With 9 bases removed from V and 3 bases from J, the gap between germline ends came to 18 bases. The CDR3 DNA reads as TGTGCCAGAACCAGGGGCGGCACCCTCTACGAGCAGTACTTC. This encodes CARTRGGTLYEQYF.

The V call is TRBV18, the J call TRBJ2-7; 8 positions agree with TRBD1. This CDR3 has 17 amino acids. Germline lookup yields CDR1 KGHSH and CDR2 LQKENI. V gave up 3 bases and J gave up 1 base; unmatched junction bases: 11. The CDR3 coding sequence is TGTGCCAGCTCACCCCAGGGACAGGACATTCCTTCCTACGAGCAGTACTTC. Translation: CASSPQGQDIPSYEQYF.

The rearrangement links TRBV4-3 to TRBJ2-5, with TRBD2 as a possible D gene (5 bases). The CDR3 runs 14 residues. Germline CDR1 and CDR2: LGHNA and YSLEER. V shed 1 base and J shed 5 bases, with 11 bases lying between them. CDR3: CASSQVPSRETQYF. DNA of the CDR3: TGCGCCAGCAGCCAAGTTCCTAGCCGGGAGACCCAGTACTTC.

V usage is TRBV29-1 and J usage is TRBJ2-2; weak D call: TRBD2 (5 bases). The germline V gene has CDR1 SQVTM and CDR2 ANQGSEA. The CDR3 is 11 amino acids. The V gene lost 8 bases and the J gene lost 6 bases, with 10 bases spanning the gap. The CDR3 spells CSLSVSGELFF. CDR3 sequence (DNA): TGCAGCCTTAGCGTATCCGGGGAGCTGTTTTTT.

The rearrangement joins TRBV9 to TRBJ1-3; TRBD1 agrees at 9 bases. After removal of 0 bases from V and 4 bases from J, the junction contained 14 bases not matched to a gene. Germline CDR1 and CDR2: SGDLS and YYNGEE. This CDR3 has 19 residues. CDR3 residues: CASSVAQGASTRLGNTIYF. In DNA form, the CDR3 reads TGTGCCAGCAGCGTAGCACAGGGGGCTTCAACGCGTCTCGGAAACACCATATATTTT.

The CDR3 DNA follows: TGTGCCAGCAGTGAAATTGGTTTCCAGGGCTCCGAGCAGTACTTC. Protein product: CASSEIGFQGSEQYF. The genes are TRBV6-1 and TRBJ2-7; tentatively, D is TRBD1 (5 bases). CDR1 and CDR2 (germline): MNHNS, SASEGT. The CDR3 runs 15 residues. With 2 bases removed from V and 6 bases from J, the gap between germline ends came to 17 bases.

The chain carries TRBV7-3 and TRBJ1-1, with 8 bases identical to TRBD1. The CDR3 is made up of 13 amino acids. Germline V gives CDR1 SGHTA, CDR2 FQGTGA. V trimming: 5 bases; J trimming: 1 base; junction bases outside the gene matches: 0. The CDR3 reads CASSTGGNTEAFF. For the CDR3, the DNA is TGTGCCAGCAGCACAGGGGGGAACACTGAAGCTTTCTTT.

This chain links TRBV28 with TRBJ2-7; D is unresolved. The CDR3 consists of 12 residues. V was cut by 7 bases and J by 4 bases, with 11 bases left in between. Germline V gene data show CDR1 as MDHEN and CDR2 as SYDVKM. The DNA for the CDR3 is TGTGCCAGCATTGGCAGAGGATACGAGCAGTACTTC. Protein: CASIGRGYEQYF.